The clone carrying this T cell receptor (beta chain) was observed a few times. As yet, its antigen is unknown. In TCRdb, the reads were re-called with MiXCR into one record per CDR3 protein. The sample includes under 600,000 distinct CDR3 sequences, more than 15% of them seen just once. The data were taken from a study of T cell repertoires in cytomegalovirus infection. Study information: It can be stated that public TCR beta signatures indicated CMV infection as well as a matching HLA type. Study-wide results and caveats: CMV carriers with the relevant HLA were identified by cumulative public TCR beta family frequency. HLA-C-restricted CMV-specific TCR beta clonotypes prevailed in the ex vivo response.

Trimming took 5 bases from V and 1 from J; bases not matched to a gene: 7. The CDR3 spans 16 residues. Sequencing was carried out using CD8+ T cells from PBMCs. This clonotype was sampled from a human donor in good health (CMV status not recorded). Some clones in this sample may be carry-over from other donors' samples. The chain carries TRBV12-3 or TRBV12-4 and TRBJ1-1, with 10 bases lining up with TRBD1. This CDR3 reads CASSKSGQGKNTEAFF. CDR3 nucleotides: TGTGCCAGCAGTAAGTCGGGACAGGGGAAGAACACTGAAGCTTTCTTT.